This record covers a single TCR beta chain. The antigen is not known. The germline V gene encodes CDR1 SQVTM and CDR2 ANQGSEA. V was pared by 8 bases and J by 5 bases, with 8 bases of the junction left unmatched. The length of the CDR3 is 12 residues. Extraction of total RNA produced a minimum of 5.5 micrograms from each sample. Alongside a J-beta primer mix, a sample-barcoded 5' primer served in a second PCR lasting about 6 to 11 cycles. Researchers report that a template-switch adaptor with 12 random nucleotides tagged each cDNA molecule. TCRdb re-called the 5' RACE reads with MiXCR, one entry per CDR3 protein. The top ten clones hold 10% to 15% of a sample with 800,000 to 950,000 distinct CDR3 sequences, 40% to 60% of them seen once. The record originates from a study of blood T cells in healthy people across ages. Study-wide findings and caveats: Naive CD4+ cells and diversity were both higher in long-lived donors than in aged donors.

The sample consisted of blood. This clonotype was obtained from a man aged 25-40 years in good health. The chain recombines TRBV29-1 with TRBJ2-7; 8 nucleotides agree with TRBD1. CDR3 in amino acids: CSISRDRNEQYF. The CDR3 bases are TGCAGCATTAGCCGGGACAGGAACGAGCAGTACTTC.